This T cell receptor (beta chain) was identified during a study of cytomegalovirus exposure and HLA in healthy donors (dated by TCRdb to the late 2010s). With regard to the full study: An earlier analysis of some 500 of the donors reported 250 to 300 Gb of sequence data and 117 million unique TCR beta sequences from approximately 180 million T cells. About 300 gigabases of sequencing data and 70 million to 85 million unique TCR sequences were included in an early release covering about 620 HLA-typed donors. Of the roughly 410 genotyped donors, 75% to 85% were placed in the genetic ancestry cluster associated with self-reported Caucasian donors. The study aimed to test whether cataloging public T cell receptors could reveal signatures of past pathogen exposure. The T cell repertoires of roughly 660 subjects were profiled by immunosequencing and related to cytomegalovirus serostatus. In addition to the first cohort of approximately 650 subjects, a separate validation cohort of approximately 110 different subjects was used. To predict cytomegalovirus infection status, the study combined high-throughput TCR immunosequencing, statistical association of individual TCRs with disease status, and machine learning. A later analysis re-examined previously published TCR beta repertoires from 600 to 700 donors and added high-resolution HLA genotyping to investigate patterns of TCR occurrence. In the later analysis, no new phenotypic data were used to find candidate immune exposures; instead, reliance was placed on TCR beta sequences and their occurrence across donors. In an earlier analysis of 587 of the donors, high-throughput TCR beta sequencing was used to judge whether each TCR beta V gene segment behaved as functional or pseudogenic. Donor age, sex, ethnicity and CMV serostatus were collected together with the repertoire data. Genome-wide SNP genotypes for about three fifths of the 666 donors were used in a later genetic analysis, which treated that subset as a discovery cohort. All discovery cohort repertoires had been generated on a single sequencing platform. Both class I and class II loci were covered by HLA typing, at four-digit resolution. The number of typed donors differed by locus: roughly 620-630 for A, B, C, DRB1 and DQB1; some 500 for DQA1; some 610 for DPA1; and 450 to 480 for DPB1. Roughly five DR-DQ haplotypes were treated as single units for association and clustering because of strong linkage in the cohort. Among 398 genotyped donors of the cohort, an average of around 240,000 unique TCR beta nucleotide sequences were sequenced per donor, roughly 18% of them non-productive. Overall study results and their limits: At a false discovery rate of 0.05, a later analysis linked 15,000 to 20,000 TCR beta sequences to specific HLA alleles. In an earlier analysis of under 600 of the donors, most TCR beta V segments were observed in productive rearrangements about 87% or about 30% of the time, broadly matching IMGT annotations. Linkage disequilibrium might explain the correlated functional status among segregating V segments, but an unknown experimental factor could not be ruled out. In vitro tests confirmed that three of the cytomegalovirus-associated TCR beta chains recognize cytomegalovirus antigens. Assigning TCR associations to individual alleles was difficult when HLA alleles, especially DR and DQ, strongly co-occurred. Compared with equally common non-associated chains, HLA-associated TCR beta chains in a later analysis were more clonally expanded and had lower generation probabilities. The authors suggested that the approach could potentially be generalized to other disease states and immunological phenotypes. Most TCR sequences were seen in very few donors, while some public TCRs were found in many individuals. An association between a missense DCLRE1C variant and V-gene and J-gene trimming of TCR beta chains was found in a later genetic analysis and replicated in an independent cohort. According to a later genetic analysis, donors in an Asian-associated ancestry cluster had fewer N-insertions in productive TCRs than the roughly 700-donor mean. HLA typing was unavailable for some donors at each locus, so association tests used only the typed subset. Some IMGT-functional V segments, including TRBV6-2 and TRBV6-3, could not be distinguished by the 87-base-pair reads and were therefore excluded. In a later analysis, TCR association rates were found to vary across HLA loci, with the most associated TCRs seen for DRB1 alleles and the fewest for HLA-C alleles. Because counts were too low, about 15 rarely observed V segments, including chromosome 9 orphons, were left out of the earlier analysis of a few hundred of the donors. The only immune exposure information available for the cohort was CMV serostatus. A total of about 180 TCR beta chains were listed by the study as associated with cytomegalovirus. A cluster of highly shared sequence variants was judged likely to represent a technical artifact of the sequencing pipeline. A further reported finding was that TCR beta sequences accurately predicted the HLA-A and HLA-B alleles for most subjects in the first cohort. According to a later analysis, most CMV-associated TCR beta chains appeared to be HLA-restricted, and the HLA associations seemed to be driven largely by CMV exposure. In this cohort, only TCR beta chains were sequenced, and detectable features were limited by the absence of alpha or paired-chain data. Sequencing depth was assumed to be roughly uniform across donors in the presence/absence analyses, though that assumption may not hold. The classifier was reported to diagnose cytomegalovirus status with high specificity and sensitivity in both the original cohort and the validation cohort. Several of the top co-occurrence clusters appeared to be linked to parvovirus B19, influenza, CMV and Epstein-Barr virus, according to a later analysis.

Concerning this clone: Its recognized antigen is unknown. No quality values exist for individual bases; no much larger clone is one base distant.

In total, 600 or so healthy bone marrow donors made up the cohort. At the time of sampling, all cohort members were nominally healthy, though unrecorded immune exposures were likely present. The donor tested CMV seronegative and was one of the 352 seronegative cohort members. Each donor provided a peripheral blood sample, and peripheral blood mononuclear cells were used for TCR beta sequencing. Genomic DNA was extracted from the blood cell samples with the Qiagen DNeasy Blood Extraction Kit. CDR1 is given as MNHEY and CDR2 as SMNVEV, both from the germline V gene (reference sequence). The CDR3 runs 16 amino acids, cysteine and phenylalanine included. The sequence is cut down to CDR3 DNA, 48 bases in frame from base 1. The trim is 5 bases for V and 2 bases for J, with a gap of 15 bases between the germline ends. Preparation of the library involved the immunoSEQ multiplex PCR assay. For the multiplex PCR, a mixture combining 60 forward primers for TCR Vbeta segments and 13 reverse primers for TCR Jbeta segments was used. The CDR3 region of rearranged TCR beta genes was amplified from genomic DNA with a multiplex PCR assay. On the Illumina HiSeq System, the amplified TCR beta libraries were sequenced as 87-base-pair reads. Processing in the source paper ran as follows. A later analysis counted 65 million to 90 million unique TCR beta chains across the approximately 700 repertoires, and roughly 9.9 million of these chains were shared by at least two donors. To remove PCR and sequencing errors, raw reads were error-corrected and collapsed into unique sequences using a nearest-neighbor algorithm that merged closely related sequences. To assign V, D and J gene segments, CDR3 sequences were aligned to IMGT reference sequences. For a sequence to be retained, at least a six-nucleotide match to both a V gene segment and a J gene segment was required. A rearrangement counted as productive if the CDR3 had no stop codons and remained in frame with V and J, and every other rearrangement counted as non-productive. CDR3 was defined by IMGT convention, running from the second conserved V-encoded cysteine to the conserved J-encoded phenylalanine. In an earlier analysis of around 640 of the donors, sequences lacking an unambiguous match to a single V gene segment were excluded. In an earlier analysis of approximately 550 of the donors, V segments were called functional above 56.7% productive rearrangements and were called segregating when the between-donor standard deviation exceeded 5%. A statistical classification framework was developed to diagnose cytomegalovirus status using the catalog of TCR beta chain sequences. V and J gene assignment, in a later analysis, came from comparing TCR nucleotide sequences with IMGT/GENE-DB human TR gene sequences. Using the TCRdist pipeline, a later analysis assigned CDR3 sequences along with most-parsimonious VDJ recombination scenarios. In a later analysis, each TCR beta chain was defined by its CDR3 amino acid sequence together with its V-gene family, and reads without a unique V-gene family were excluded. A later analysis removed 550 to 650 highly shared, low-generation-probability nucleotide sequences to deal with suspected cross-contamination and a sequencing artifact. A later analysis calculated a clonal expansion index for each public chain from normalized within-repertoire ranks of inferred template counts. Generation probabilities in a later analysis came from a VDJ recombination model fitted to out-of-frame rearrangements, and those results were checked against IGoR. Hypergeometric tests were used in a later analysis to score TCR-TCR, TCR-HLA and TCR-CMV co-occurrence, with a repertoire-size bias correction applied to the TCR pairs. To estimate false discovery rates, a later analysis permuted the HLA or CMV assignments 20 times. In a later analysis, co-occurring TCRs were grouped using DBSCAN, and TCRdist sequence similarity was added for clustering within HLA-allele-positive subsets. For co-occurrence clustering, repertoires with fewer than 30,000 or more than 120,000 public chains were excluded, along with roughly 5 repertoires with anomalous nucleotide sharing. The table was pulled from immuneACCESS by TCRdb, which kept in-frame rearrangements only. Such tables lose some clones; where checked, under half of the loss comes from unresolved V genes, and the rest has no known cause. That table supplies the V and J calls and clone size; D and trimming were determined from the DNA. This sample comprises 190,000 or so clones, 80% of them detected only once. The top ten clonotypes cover under 0.75% of the sample.

The source material was PBMCs. The receptor was derived from a boy between 5 and 17 years old in good health and CMV-seronegative. In this chain, TRBV27 is recombined with TRBJ1-4; no D gene is confidently identified. Here the CDR3 is given as CASSREVFPTNEKLFF. The nucleotides are TGTGCCAGCAGTCGGGAAGTTTTCCCCACTAATGAAAAACTGTTTTTT.